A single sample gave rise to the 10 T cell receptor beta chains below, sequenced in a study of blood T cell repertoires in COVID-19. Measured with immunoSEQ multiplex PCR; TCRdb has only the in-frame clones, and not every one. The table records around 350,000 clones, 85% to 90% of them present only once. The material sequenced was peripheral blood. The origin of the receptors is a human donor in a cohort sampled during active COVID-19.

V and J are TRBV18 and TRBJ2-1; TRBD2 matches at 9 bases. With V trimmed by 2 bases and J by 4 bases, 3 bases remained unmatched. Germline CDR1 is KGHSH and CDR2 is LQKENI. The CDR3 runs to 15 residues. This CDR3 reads CASSPSTSGYNEQFF. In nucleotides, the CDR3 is TGTGCCAGCTCACCATCGACTAGCGGATACAATGAGCAGTTCTTC.

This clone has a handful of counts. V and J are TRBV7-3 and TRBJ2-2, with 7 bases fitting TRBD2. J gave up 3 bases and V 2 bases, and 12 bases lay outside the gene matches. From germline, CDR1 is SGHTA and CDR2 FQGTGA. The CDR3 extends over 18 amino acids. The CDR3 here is CASSLVPAGLGDTGELFF. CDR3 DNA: TGTGCCAGCAGCTTAGTCCCAGCGGGGCTCGGGGACACCGGGGAGCTGTTTTTT.

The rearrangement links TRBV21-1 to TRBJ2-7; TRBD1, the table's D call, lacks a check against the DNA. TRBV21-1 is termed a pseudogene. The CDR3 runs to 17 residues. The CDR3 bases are TGTGCCAGCAGCGTAAAACCTGGGACAGGGATTTCCTACGAGCAGTACTTC. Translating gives CASSVKPGTGISYEQYF.

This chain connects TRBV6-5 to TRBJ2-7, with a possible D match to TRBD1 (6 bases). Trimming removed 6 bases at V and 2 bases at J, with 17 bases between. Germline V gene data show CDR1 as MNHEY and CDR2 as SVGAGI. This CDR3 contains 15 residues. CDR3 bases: TGTGCCAGCAGACACCTGCTGGACAGCACCTACGAGCAGTACTTC. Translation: CASRHLLDSTYEQYF.

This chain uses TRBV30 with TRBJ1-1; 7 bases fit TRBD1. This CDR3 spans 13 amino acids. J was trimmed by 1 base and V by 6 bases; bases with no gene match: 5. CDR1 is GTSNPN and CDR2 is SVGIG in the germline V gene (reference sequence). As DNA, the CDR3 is TGTGCCTGCACAGGACAGGCGAACACTGAAGCTTTCTTT. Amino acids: CACTGQANTEAFF.

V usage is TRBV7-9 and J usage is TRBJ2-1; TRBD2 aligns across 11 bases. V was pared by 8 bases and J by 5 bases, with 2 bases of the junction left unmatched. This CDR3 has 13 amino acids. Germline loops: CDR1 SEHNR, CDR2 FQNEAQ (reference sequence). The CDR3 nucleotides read TGTGCCAGCGGGACTAGCGGAAACAATGAGCAGTTCTTC. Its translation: CASGTSGNNEQFF. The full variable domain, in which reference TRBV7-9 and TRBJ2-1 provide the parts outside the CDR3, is DTGVSQNPRHKITKRGQNVTFRCDPISEHNRLYWYRQTLGQGPEFLTYFQNEAQLEKSRLLSDRFSAERPKGSFSTLEIQRTEQGDSAMYLCASGTSGNNEQFFGPGTRLTVL.

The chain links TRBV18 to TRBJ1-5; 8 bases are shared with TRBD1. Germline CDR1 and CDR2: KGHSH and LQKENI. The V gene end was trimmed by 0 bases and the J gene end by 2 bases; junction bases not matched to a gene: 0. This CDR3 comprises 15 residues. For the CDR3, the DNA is TGTGCCAGCTCACCACCGGACAGGGGCAATCAGCCCCAGCATTTT. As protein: CASSPPDRGNQPQHF.

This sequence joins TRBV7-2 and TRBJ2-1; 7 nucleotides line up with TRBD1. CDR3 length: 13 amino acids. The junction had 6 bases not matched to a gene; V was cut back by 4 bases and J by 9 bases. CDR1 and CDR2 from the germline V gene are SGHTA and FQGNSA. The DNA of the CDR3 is TGTGCCAGCAGCTCATACAGGGGAAGTGAGCAGTTCTTC. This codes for CASSSYRGSEQFF.

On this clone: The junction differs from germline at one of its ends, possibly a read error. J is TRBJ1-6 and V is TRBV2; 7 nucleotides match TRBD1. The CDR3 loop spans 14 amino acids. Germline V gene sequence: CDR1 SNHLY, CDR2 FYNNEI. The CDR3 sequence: CASRVTGNNSPLYF. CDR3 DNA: TGTGCCAGCAGGGTGACAGGGAATAATTCACCCCTCTACTTT.

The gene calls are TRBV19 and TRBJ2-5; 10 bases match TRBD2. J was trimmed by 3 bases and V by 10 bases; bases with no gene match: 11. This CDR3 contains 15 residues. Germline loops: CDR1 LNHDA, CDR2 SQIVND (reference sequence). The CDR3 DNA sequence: TGTGCCACCTCAAGACTAGCGGGCGACGAAGAGACCCAGTACTTC. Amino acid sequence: CATSRLAGDEETQYF.